This TCR beta chain was sequenced in a study of molecular identifiers for immune sequencing clone quantification. For the study at large: Five portions were made in replicates from RNA of 20,000 or 100,000 naive CD8 cells, and four underwent sequencing. Study observations and caveats: Clones that had above 20 RNA copies took up over 98% of effector molecules but under 1% in naive cells.

This CDR3 region has 15 residues. The J segment lost 3 bases and the V segment lost 5 bases, leaving 7 bases of the junction unmatched. Germline V gene sequence: CDR1 LNHDA, CDR2 SQIVND (reference sequence). A CD8+CD4-CCR7+CD45RA+ phenotype served as the sorting definition for naive CD8 T cells. A word on this clonotype: Its antigen is not known.

For bulk TCR libraries, previously described methods and listed TCR primers were used. TCRdb analysed the PCR reads with MiXCR anew, one entry per CDR3 protein. The table includes some 8,500 distinct CDR3 sequences, around an eighth detected once. This TCR was recovered from a human donor in good health. Some libraries in this study had Jurkat cell RNA spiked in. Material for sequencing was naive CD8+ T cells from blood, with Jurkat cell RNA spiked in. Subset indicated: FACS-sorted CD8+CD4-CCR7+CD45RA+ naive T cells. The rearrangement links TRBV19 to TRBJ2-7; 10 nucleotides match TRBD1. The CDR3 bases are TGTGCCAGTAGTGAGGGGACAGGGGCCCTCTACGAGCAGTACTTC. It is translated as CASSEGTGALYEQYF.